This paragraph reports one T cell receptor beta chain. Its target is unknown. Partitioning of CD4+ cells yielded a CD45RA+ naive subset and a CD45RA-negative memory subset. The data derive from a study of shared clonotypes between healthy human individuals. Study details: Per-donor plates numbered three CD4 naive, three CD4 memory, two CD8 naive and one CD8 memory.

Findings and limits, study-wide: Despite large depth, sorted-subset datasets appeared incompletely sequenced.

The assay was carried out at the deep level. The repertoire was sequenced with immunoSEQ multiplex PCR; TCRdb's copy has only in-frame clones and lacks some. The sample carries a few million clones, just under 95% recorded once. The TCR was taken from a man aged 18 to 30 in good health. Some clones in this sample may be carry-over from other donors' samples. The source material was naive CD4+ T cells from PBMCs. Subset given: CD45RA+ positively selected.

The CDR3 region has the DNA TGCAGTGCTAGAATGAGTGAAAAACTGTTTTTT. Amino acid sequence: CSARMSEKLFF. The V gene is TRBV20-1, the J gene TRBJ1-4; no clear D. Trimming removed 2 bases from V and 7 bases from J, with 5 bases in between. Per germline, CDR1 DFQATT and CDR2 SNEGSKA (reference sequence). The CDR3 sequence is 11 residues long.